A single sample gave rise to the 3 T cell receptor beta chains below, sequenced in a study of blood T cells in healthy people across ages. The authors ran a second PCR of 7 to 11 cycles using a sample-barcoded 5' primer and a J-beta primer mix. TCRdb analysed the 5' RACE reads with MiXCR anew, one entry per CDR3 protein. Found here are roughly 560,000 distinct CDR3 sequences, under 30% of them singletons; the top ten hold just under 9%. These same records also appear under a second study, on T cells of mothers and their children.

The sequenced material came from blood. The receptor source for this set is a boy aged 10-17 years in good health.

The sample holds a few counts of this clonotype. This may stem from a read error, because a much larger clone lies one nucleotide away. The gene calls are TRBV11-2 and TRBJ2-1; D perhaps matches TRBD2 (8 bases). The CDR3 runs to 15 residues. Germline values: CDR1 SGHAT, CDR2 FQNNGV. Here the CDR3 reads CASSLGLGGYNGQFF. DNA for the CDR3: TGTGCCAGCAGCTTGGGACTAGGGGGCTACAATGGGCAGTTCTTC.

The rearrangement links TRBV2 to TRBJ1-6, with a tentative D call TRBD1 (5 bases). Looked up from germline, CDR1 is SNHLY and CDR2 is FYNNEI. This CDR3 contains 15 residues. Deletions cut 7 bases from V and 7 bases from J, with 17 bases between. The CDR3 reads CASIRDLDGNSPLHF. The CDR3, as DNA: TGTGCCAGCATCCGGGACCTCGATGGGAATTCACCCCTCCACTTT.

There are a few counts of this clonotype. This rearrangement joins TRBV20-1 to TRBJ2-1; 7 bases align to TRBD1. The CDR3 loop spans 16 amino acids. The J segment lost 1 base and the V segment lost 0 bases, leaving 6 bases of the junction unmatched. In germline, CDR1 is DFQATT, CDR2 SNEGSKA (reference sequence). CDR3 loop: CSARDPSRGSYNEQFF. The CDR3 DNA reads TGCAGTGCTAGAGATCCCAGCAGGGGGTCCTACAATGAGCAGTTCTTC.